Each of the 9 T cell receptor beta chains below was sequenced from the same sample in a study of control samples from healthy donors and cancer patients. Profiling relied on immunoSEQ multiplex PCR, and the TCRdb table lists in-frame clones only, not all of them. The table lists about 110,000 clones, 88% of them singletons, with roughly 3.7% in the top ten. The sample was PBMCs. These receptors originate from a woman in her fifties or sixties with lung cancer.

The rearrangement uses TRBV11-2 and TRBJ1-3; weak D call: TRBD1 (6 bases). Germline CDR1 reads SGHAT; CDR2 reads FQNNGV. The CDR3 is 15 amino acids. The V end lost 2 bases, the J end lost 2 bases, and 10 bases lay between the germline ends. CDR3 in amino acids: CASSLPGGPGNTIYF. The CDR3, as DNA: TGTGCCAGCAGCTTACCGGGGGGCCCTGGAAACACCATATATTTT. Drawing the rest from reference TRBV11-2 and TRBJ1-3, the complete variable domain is EAGVAQSPRYKIIEKRQSVAFWCNPISGHATLYWYQQILGQGPKLLIQFQNNGVVDDSQLPKDRFSAERLKGVDSTLKIQPAKLEDSAVYLCASSLPGGPGNTIYFGEGSWLTVV.

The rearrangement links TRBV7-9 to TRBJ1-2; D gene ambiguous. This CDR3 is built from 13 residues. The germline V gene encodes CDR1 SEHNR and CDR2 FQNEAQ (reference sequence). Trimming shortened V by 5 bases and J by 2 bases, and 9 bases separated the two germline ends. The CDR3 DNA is TGTGCCAGCAGCGCCGACACGAACTATGGCTACACCTTC. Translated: CASSADTNYGYTF.

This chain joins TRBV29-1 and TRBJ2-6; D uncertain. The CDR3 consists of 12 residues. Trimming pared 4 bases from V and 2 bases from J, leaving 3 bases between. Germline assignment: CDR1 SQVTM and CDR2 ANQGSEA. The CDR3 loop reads CSVVAGANVLTF. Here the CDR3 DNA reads TGCAGCGTTGTGGCTGGGGCCAACGTCCTGACTTTC.

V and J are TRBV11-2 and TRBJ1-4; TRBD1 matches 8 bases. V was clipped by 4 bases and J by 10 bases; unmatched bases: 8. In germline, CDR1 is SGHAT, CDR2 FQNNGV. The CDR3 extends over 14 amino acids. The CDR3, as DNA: TGTGCCAGCAGCTCGACAGGGGAACGGGGAAAACTGTTTTTT. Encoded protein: CASSSTGERGKLFF.

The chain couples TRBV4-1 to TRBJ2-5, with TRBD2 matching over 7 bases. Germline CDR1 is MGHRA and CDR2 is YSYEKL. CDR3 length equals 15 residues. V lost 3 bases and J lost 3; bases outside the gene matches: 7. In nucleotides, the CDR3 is TGCGCCAGCAGCCAGAGCGTACGGGGGGAAGAGACCCAGTACTTC. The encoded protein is CASSQSVRGEETQYF.

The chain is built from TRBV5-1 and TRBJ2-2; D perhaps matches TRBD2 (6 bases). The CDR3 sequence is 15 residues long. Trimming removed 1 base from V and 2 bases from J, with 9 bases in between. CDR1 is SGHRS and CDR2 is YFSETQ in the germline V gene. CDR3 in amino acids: CASSLWGDNTGELFF. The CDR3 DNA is TGCGCCAGCAGCTTGTGGGGGGATAACACCGGGGAGCTGTTTTTT.

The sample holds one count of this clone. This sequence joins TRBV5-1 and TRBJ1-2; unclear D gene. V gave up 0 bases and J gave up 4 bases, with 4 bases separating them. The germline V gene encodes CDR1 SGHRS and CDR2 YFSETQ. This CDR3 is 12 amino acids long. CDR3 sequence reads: CASSLDTYGYTF. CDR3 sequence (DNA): TGCGCCAGCAGCTTGGACACCTATGGCTACACCTTC. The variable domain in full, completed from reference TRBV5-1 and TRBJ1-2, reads KAGVTQTPRYLIKTRGQQVTLSCSPISGHRSVSWYQQTPGQGLQFLFEYFSETQRNKGNFPGRFSGRQFSNSRSEMNVSTLELGDSALYLCASSLDTYGYTFGSGTRLTVV.

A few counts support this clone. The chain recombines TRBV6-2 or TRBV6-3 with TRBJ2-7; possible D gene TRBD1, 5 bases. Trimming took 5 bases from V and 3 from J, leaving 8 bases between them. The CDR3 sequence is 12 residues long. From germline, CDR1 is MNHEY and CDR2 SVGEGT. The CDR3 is CASSRQSYEQYF. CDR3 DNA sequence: TGTGCCAGCAGTCGACAGAGCTACGAGCAGTACTTC.

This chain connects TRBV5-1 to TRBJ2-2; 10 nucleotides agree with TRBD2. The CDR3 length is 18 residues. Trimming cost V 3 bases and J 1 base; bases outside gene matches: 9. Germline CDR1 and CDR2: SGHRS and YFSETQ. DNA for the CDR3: TGCGCCAGCAGCTCCCAATTGATAGCGGGAGGGAACACCGGGGAGCTGTTTTTT. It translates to CASSSQLIAGGNTGELFF.